What follows are 4 T cell receptor beta chains derived from one specimen sequenced in a study of human thymus T cells. Resections from corrective heart surgery supplied the thymus tissue. The method was immunoSEQ multiplex PCR; TCRdb's version includes in-frame clones alone and lacks a portion of them. The repertoire consists of about 130,000 clones, with about 93% occurring once and the leading ten covering 0.02% to 0.025%. Source material: thymus tissue. The receptors shown here come from a boy under two years old with a congenital heart defect but otherwise immunologically healthy.

As to this clone: Compared with germline, one end of the junction differs, possibly owing to a read error. The gene calls are TRBV7-9 and TRBJ2-3, with 9 positions matching TRBD1. The CDR3 runs to 13 residues. Germline V gene data show CDR1 as SEHNR and CDR2 as FQNEAQ (reference sequence). As DNA, the CDR3 is TGTGCCAGCAGCCCAATGAGGACAGGGGAGTTGGATTTT. Protein: CASSPMRTGELDF.

The rearrangement uses TRBV5-1 and TRBJ1-2, with D perhaps TRBD1 (5 bases). The germline V gene encodes CDR1 SGHRS and CDR2 YFSETQ. This CDR3 has 14 residues. Trimming pared 3 bases from V and 12 bases from J, leaving 21 bases between. CDR3 in amino acids: CASSSGPPGNQDTF. CDR3 DNA sequence: TGCGCCAGCAGCTCGGGACCCCCCGGGAACCAAGACACCTTC.

The V gene is TRBV6-1, the J gene TRBJ2-5; the match to TRBD1 covers 9 bases. Germline V gives CDR1 MNHNS, CDR2 SASEGT. The CDR3 extends over 15 amino acids. The V gene end was trimmed by 6 bases and the J gene end by 5 bases; junction bases not matched to a gene: 10. The CDR3 DNA reads TGTGCCAGCAGGACCCCCGGGACAGGGCGGGAGACCCAGTACTTC. Amino acid sequence: CASRTPGTGRETQYF.

This chain connects TRBV5-6 to TRBJ2-7, with 13 bases aligning to TRBD2. There are 16 residues in the CDR3. V shed 2 bases, J shed 5 bases, and the junction held 7 bases outside the gene matches. The V gene's germline CDR1 is SGHDT and CDR2 YYEEEE. The CDR3 nucleotides are TGTGCCAGCAGCTTTGAACTAGCGGGGGGGCCCCACGAGCAGTACTTC. Protein: CASSFELAGGPHEQYF.